The source of this TCR beta chain is a study of cytomegalovirus exposure and HLA in healthy donors. This clone came up a few times. What it binds is unknown. The study ran its PCR with 60 Vbeta and 13 Jbeta primers. TCRdb's table, derived via immunoSEQ multiplex PCR, lists solely in-frame clones and lacks some. The sample lists around 99,000 clones, almost 75% occurring once. The CDR3 spans 16 residues. Germline loops: CDR1 MNHEY, CDR2 SVGAGI. Trimming at V came to 0 bases and at J to 6 bases, leaving 3 bases not matched to a gene. Study-wide points: One later analysis reportedly identified an Asian-associated ancestry cluster that showed fewer N-insertions than the roughly 600-donor mean.

The rearrangement links TRBV6-5 to TRBJ2-2; 11 bases line up with TRBD2. The specimen sequenced was PBMCs. The receptor's source is a man in his forties in good health and CMV-seronegative. Here the CDR3 DNA reads TGTGCCAGCAGTTACTCTATAGCGGGGGGGCCCGGGGAGCTGTTTTTT. It is translated as CASSYSIAGGPGELFF.